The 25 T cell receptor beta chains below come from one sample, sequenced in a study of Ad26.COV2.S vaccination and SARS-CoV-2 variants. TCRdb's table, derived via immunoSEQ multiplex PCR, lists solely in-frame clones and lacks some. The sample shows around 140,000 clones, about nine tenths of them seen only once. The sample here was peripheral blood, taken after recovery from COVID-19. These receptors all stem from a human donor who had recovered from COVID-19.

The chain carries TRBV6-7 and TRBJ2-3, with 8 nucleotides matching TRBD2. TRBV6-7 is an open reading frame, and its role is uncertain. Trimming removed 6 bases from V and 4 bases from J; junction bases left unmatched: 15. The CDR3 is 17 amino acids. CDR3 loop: CASSSPRAGDGPDTQYF. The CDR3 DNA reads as TGTGCCAGCAGCTCCCCCCGAGCGGGGGACGGCCCAGATACGCAGTATTTT.

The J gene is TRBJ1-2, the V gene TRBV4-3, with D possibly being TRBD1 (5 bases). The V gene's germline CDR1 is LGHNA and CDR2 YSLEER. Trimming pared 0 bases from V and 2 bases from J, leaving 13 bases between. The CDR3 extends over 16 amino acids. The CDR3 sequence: CASSQERGSTNYGYTF. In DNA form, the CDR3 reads TGCGCCAGCAGCCAAGAACGGGGCTCAACAAACTATGGCTACACCTTC.

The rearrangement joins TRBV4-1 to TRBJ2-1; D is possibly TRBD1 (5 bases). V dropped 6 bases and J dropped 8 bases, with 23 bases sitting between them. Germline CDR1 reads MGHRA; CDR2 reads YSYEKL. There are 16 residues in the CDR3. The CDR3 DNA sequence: TGCGCCAGCAGTCCCCAGGTACAGGTTAGGGGTGATGAGCAGTTCTTC. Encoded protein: CASSPQVQVRGDEQFF.

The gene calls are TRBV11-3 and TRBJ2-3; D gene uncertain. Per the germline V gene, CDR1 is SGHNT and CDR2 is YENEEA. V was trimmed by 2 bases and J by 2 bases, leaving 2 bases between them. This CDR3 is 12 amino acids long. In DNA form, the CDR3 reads TGTGCCAGCAGCTTAAACACAGATACGCAGTATTTT. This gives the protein CASSLNTDTQYF.

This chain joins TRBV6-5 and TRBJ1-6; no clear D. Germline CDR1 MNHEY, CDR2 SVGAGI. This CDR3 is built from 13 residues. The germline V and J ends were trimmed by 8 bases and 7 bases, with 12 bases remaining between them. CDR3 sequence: CASGEGNNSPLHF. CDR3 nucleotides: TGTGCCAGCGGGGAGGGAAACAATTCACCCCTCCACTTT.

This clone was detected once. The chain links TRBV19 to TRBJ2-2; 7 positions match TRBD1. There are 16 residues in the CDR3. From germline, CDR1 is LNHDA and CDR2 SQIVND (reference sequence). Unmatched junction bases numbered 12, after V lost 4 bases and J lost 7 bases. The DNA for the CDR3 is TGTGCCAGTAGTACCTACCGGACAGGTTTTATCGGGGAGCTGTTTTTT. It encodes CASSTYRTGFIGELFF. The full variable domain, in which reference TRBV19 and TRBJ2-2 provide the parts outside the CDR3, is DGGITQSPKYLFRKEGQNVTLSCEQNLNHDAMYWYRQDPGQGLRLIYYSQIVNDFQKGDIAEGYSVSREKKESFPLTVTSAQKNPTAFYLCASSTYRTGFIGELFFGEGSRLTVL.

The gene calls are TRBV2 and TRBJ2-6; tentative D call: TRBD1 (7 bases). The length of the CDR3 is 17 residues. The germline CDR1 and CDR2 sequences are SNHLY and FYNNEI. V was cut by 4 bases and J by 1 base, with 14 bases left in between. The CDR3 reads CASSVRQGGSGANVLTF. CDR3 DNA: TGTGCCAGCAGTGTCCGGCAGGGGGGATCTGGGGCCAACGTCCTGACTTTC.

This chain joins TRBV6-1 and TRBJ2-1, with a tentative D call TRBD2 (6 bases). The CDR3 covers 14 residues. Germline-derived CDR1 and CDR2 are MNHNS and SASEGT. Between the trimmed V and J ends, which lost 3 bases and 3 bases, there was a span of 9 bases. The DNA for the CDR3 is TGTGCCAGCAGTGATAGCGGATACTACAATGAGCAGTTCTTC. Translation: CASSDSGYYNEQFF.

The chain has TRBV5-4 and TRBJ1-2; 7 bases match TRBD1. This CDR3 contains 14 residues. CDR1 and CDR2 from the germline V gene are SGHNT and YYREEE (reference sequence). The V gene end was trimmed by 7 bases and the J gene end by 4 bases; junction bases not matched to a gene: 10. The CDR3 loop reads CASAPSGGSYGYTF. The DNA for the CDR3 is TGTGCCAGCGCGCCGTCAGGGGGGAGCTATGGCTACACCTTC.

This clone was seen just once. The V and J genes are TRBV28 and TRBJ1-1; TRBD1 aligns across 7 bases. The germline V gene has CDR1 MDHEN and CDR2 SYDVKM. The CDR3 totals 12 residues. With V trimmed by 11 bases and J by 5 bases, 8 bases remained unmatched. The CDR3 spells CAVQTGPTEAFF. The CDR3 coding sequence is TGTGCCGTCCAGACAGGGCCAACTGAAGCTTTCTTT. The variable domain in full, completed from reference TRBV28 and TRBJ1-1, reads DVKVTQSSRYLVKRTGEKVFLECVQDMDHENMFWYRQDPGLGLRLIYFSYDVKMKEKGDIPEGYSVSREKKERFSLILESASTNQTSMYLCAVQTGPTEAFFGQGTRLTVV.

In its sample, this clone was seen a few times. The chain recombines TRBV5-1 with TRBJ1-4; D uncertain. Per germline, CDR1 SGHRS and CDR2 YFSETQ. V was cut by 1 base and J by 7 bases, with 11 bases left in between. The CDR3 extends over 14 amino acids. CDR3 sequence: CASSLTPWSEKLFF. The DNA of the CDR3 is TGCGCCAGCAGCTTGACTCCATGGAGTGAAAAACTGTTTTTT. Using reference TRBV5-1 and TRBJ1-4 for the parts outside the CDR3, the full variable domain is KAGVTQTPRYLIKTRGQQVTLSCSPISGHRSVSWYQQTPGQGLQFLFEYFSETQRNKGNFPGRFSGRQFSNSRSEMNVSTLELGDSALYLCASSLTPWSEKLFFGSGTQLSVL.

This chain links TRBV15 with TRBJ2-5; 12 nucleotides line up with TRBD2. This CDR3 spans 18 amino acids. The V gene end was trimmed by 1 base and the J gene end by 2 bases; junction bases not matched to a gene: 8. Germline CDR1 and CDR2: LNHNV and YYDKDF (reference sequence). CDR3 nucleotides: TGTGCCACCAGCAGAGTGGCTAGCGGGGGGGCATTACAAGAGACCCAGTACTTC. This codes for CATSRVASGGALQETQYF.

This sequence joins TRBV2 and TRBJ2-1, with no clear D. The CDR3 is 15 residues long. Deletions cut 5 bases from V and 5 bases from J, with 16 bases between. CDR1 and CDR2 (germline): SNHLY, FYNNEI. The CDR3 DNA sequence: TGTGCCAGCAGTTCCGACGGGTCTGGGGACAATGAGCAGTTCTTC. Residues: CASSSDGSGDNEQFF. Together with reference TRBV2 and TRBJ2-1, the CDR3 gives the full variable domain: EPEVTQTPSHQVTQMGQEVILRCVPISNHLYFYWYRQILGQKVEFLVSFYNNEISEKSEIFDDQFSVERPDGSNFTLKIRSTKLEDSAMYFCASSSDGSGDNEQFFGPGTRLTVL.

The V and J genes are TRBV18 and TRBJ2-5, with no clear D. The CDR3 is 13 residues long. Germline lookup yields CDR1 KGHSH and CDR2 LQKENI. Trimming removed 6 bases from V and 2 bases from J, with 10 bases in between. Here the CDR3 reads CASSPLGQETQYF. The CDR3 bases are TGTGCCAGCTCCCCCTTGGGGCAAGAGACCCAGTACTTC.

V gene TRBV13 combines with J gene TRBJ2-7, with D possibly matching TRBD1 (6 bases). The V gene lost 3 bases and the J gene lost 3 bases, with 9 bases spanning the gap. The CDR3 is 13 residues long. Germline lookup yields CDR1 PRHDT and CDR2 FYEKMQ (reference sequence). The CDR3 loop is CASSLGRGYEQYF. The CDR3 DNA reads TGTGCCAGCAGCTTGGGCAGGGGCTACGAGCAGTACTTC.

The CDR3 protein is CASSGGWGTNEKLFF. For the CDR3, the DNA is TGTGCCAGCAGTGGGGGTTGGGGGACTAATGAAAAACTGTTTTTT. The gene calls are TRBV2 and TRBJ1-4; the D gene is possibly TRBD1 (5 bases). With 4 bases removed from V and 2 bases from J, the gap between germline ends came to 11 bases. Germline assignment: CDR1 SNHLY and CDR2 FYNNEI. This CDR3 is built from 15 residues.

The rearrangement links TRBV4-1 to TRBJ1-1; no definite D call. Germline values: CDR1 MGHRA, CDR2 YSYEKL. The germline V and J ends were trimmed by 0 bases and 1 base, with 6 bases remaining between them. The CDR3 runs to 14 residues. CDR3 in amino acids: CASSQEYGNTEAFF. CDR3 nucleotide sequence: TGCGCCAGCAGCCAAGAGTACGGGAACACTGAAGCTTTCTTT.

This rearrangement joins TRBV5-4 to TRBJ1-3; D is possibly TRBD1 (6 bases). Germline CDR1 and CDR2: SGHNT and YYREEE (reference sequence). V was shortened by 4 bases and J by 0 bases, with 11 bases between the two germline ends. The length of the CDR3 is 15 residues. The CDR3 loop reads CASSPGQPSGNTIYF. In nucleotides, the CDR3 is TGTGCCAGCAGCCCTGGACAGCCCTCTGGAAACACCATATATTTT.

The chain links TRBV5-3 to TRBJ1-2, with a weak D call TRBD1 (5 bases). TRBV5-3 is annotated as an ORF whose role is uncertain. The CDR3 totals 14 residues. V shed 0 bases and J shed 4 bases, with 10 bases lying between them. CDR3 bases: TGTGCCAGAAGCTTGGTGCAGGGCGGCTATGGCTACACCTTC. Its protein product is CARSLVQGGYGYTF.

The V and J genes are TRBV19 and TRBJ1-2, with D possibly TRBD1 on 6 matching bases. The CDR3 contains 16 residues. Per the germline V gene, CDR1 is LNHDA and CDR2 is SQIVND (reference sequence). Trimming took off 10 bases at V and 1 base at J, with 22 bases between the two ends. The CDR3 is CATSPADSYLNYGYTF. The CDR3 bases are TGTGCCACCTCCCCCGCGGACAGCTACCTTAACTATGGCTACACCTTC.

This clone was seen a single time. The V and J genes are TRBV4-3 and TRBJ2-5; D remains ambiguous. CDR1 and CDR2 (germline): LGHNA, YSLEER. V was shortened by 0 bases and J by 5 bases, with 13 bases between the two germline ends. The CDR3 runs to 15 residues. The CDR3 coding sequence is TGCGCCAGCAGCCAAGATGTATCCAGTTCCGAGACCCAGTACTTC. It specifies CASSQDVSSSETQYF.

In DNA, the CDR3 is TGTGCCAGCAGTAACTACCGGGACGGAGATGAAAAACTGTTTTTT. Translating gives CASSNYRDGDEKLFF. The chain joins TRBV28 to TRBJ1-4; D may be TRBD1 (5 bases). Germline loops: CDR1 MDHEN, CDR2 SYDVKM. V shed 5 bases and J shed 6 bases, with 16 bases lying between them. This CDR3 spans 15 amino acids.

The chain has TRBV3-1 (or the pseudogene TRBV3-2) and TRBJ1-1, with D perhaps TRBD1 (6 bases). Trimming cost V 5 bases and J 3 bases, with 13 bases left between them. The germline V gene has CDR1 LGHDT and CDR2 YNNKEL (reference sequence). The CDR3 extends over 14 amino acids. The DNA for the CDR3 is TGTGCCAGCAGCGCCGAGACAGGTTACACTGAAGCTTTCTTT. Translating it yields CASSAETGYTEAFF.

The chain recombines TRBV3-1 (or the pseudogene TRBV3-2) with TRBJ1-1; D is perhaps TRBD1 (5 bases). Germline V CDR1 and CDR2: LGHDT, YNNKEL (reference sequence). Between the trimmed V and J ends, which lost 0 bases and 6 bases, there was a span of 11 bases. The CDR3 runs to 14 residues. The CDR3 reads CASSQEGGASEAFF. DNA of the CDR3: TGTGCCAGCAGCCAAGAGGGCGGGGCCTCTGAAGCTTTCTTT.

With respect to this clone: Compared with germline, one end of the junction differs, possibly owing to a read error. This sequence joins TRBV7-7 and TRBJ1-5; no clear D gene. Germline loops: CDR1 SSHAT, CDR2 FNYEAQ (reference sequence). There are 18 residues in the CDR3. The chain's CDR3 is CASSLEDRPRYSNQPQHF. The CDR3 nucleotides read TGTGCTAGCAGCTTAGAGGATCGGCCCCGCTATAGCAATCAGCCCCAGCATTTT. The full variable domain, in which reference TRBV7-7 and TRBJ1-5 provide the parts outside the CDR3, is GAGVSQSPRYKVTKRGQDVTLRCDPISSHATLYWYQQALGQGPEFLTYFNYEAQPDKSGLPSDRFSAERPEGSISTLTIQRTEQRDSAMYRCASSLEDRPRYSNQPQHFGDGTRLSIL.